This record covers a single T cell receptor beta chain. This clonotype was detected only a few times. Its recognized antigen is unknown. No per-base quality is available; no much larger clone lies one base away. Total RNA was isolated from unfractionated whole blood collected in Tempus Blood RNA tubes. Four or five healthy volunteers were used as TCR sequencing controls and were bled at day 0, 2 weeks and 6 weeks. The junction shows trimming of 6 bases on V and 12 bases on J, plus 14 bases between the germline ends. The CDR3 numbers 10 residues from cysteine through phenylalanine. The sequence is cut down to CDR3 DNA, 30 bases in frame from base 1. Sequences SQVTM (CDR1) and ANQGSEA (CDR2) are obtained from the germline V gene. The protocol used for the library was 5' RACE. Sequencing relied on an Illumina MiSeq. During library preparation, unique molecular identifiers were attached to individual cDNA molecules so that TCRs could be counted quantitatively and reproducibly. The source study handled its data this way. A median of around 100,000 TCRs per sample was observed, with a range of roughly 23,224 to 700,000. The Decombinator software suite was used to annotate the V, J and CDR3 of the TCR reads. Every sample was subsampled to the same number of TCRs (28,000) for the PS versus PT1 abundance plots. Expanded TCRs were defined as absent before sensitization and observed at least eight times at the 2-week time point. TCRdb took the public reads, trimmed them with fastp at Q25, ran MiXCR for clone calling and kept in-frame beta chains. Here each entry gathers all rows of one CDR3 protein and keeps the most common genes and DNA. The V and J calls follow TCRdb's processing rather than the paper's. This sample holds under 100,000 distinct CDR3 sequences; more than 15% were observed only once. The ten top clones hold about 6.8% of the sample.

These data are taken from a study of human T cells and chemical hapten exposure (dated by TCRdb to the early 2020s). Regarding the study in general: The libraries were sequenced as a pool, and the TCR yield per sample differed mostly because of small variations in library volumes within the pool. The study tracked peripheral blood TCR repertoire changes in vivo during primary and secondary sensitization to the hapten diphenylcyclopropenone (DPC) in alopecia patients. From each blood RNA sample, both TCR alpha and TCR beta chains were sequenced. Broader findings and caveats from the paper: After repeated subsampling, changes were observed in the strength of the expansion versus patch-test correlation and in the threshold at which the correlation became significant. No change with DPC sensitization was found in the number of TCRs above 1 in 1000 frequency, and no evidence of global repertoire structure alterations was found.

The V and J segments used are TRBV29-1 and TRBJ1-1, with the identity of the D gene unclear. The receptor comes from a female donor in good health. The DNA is TGCAGCGTCTCAGCAGTTATGCCTTTCTTT. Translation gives CSVSAVMPFF. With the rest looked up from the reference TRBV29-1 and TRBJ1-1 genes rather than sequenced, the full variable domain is SAVISQKPSRDICQRGTSLTIQCQVDSQVTMMFWYRQQPGQSLTLIATANQGSEATYESGFVIDKFPISRPNLTFSTLTVSNMSPEDSSIYLCSVSAVMPFFGQGTRLTVV.